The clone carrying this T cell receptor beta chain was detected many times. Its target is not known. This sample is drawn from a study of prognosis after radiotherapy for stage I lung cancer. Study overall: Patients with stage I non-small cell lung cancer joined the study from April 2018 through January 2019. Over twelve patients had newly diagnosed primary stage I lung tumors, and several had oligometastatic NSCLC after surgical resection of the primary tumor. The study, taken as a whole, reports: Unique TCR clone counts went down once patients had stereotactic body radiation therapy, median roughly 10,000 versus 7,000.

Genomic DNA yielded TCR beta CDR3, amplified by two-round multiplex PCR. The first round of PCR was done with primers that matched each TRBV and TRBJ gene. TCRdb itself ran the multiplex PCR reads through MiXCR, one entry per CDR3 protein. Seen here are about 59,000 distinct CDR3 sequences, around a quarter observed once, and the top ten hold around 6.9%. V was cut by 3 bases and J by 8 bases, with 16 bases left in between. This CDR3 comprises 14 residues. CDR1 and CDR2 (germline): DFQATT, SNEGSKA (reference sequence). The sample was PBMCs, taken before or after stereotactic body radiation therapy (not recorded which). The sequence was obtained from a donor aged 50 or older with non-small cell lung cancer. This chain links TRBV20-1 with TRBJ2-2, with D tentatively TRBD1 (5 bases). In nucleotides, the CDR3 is TGCAGTGCTAGTAAAAGGGGAAGCTTTGGGGAGCTGTTTTTT. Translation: CSASKRGSFGELFF.